This TCR beta chain is drawn from a study of blood T cell repertoires in COVID-19. Grouping used clinical history reported by participants in a survey and questionnaire. Original analysis: Amplification of reference gene primers provided the estimated nucleated cell counts. TCRdb's table, derived via immunoSEQ multiplex PCR, lists solely in-frame clones and lacks some. For V, J and clone size, that table is used; D and trimming come from the DNA. The sample lists 360,000 or so clones; roughly four fifths were seen once. The sequenced sample consisted of PBMCs or T cells enriched from blood (not recorded which). This receptor was identified in a woman aged 45-60 years who had recovered from COVID-19.

CDR3 DNA: TGTGCCAGCAGTTTCGGGACAGGGGGCTCCGGGGAGCTGTTTTTT. Its protein product is CASSFGTGGSGELFF. The chain recombines TRBV27 with TRBJ2-2, with TRBD1 matching over 12 bases. V shed 3 bases and J 6 bases; nucleotides not matched to a gene: 2. The CDR3 sequence is 15 residues long. Germline assignment: CDR1 MNHEY and CDR2 SMNVEV (reference sequence).